A selection of T cell receptor beta chains follows, all from one sample in a study of T-cell memory formation after mild COVID-19. TCRdb re-analysed the 5' RACE reads in MiXCR, keeping a single row per CDR3 protein. This sample has about 470,000 distinct CDR3 sequences, with 15% to 20% found just once. The sample consisted of PBMCs or a T cell subset sorted from them (not recorded which). All receptors come from an adult woman who had mild COVID-19 (a few samples of this study predate the infection). Cell type and time point are not known. The CDR3 runs from the conserved cysteine through the conserved F or W. The order of the fields is CDR3 protein, V gene.

CDR3 protein: CASSLRGPQHF
V gene: TRBV12-3/TRBV12-4

CDR3 protein: CATSGGGLYEQYF
V gene: TRBV15

CDR3 protein: CASILTPGGETQYF
V gene: TRBV7-2

CDR3 protein: CASGPGQGGAYEQYF
V gene: TRBV12-3/TRBV12-4

CDR3 protein: CAWTGGKYTEAFF
V gene: TRBV30

CDR3 protein: CSVEPGTSGYNEQFF
V gene: TRBV29-1

CDR3 protein: CASSFTGLNYGYTF
V gene: TRBV12-3/TRBV12-4

CDR3 protein: CASSYEDKEQFF
V gene: TRBV6-5

CDR3 protein: CASSPSDRLKGEAFF
V gene: TRBV18

CDR3 protein: CASSLRWGPYGYTF
V gene: TRBV27

CDR3 protein: CASSFTQHYPNTEAFF
V gene: TRBV5-1

CDR3 protein: CASSKDRRTEAFF
V gene: TRBV12-3/TRBV12-4

CDR3 protein: CASSLVSGGTGELFF
V gene: TRBV7-7

CDR3 protein: CSARVSGRGNTGELFF
V gene: TRBV20-1

CDR3 protein: CASRDRGRADGYTF
V gene: TRBV4-2